This TCR beta chain was identified during a study of shared clonotypes between healthy human individuals (TCRdb year 2020). As for the study more broadly: The cohort included three men and a couple of women between 18 and 49 years of age. Per donor, three plates each were used for CD4 naive and CD4 memory, two for CD8 naive, and one for CD8 memory. The study deeply sequenced blood TCR repertoires of about 5 healthy adults to estimate repertoire size and the extent of clonotype sharing between individuals. Different laboratories and diverse techniques were used to prepare libraries and sequence TCR repertoires, to increase sequencing depth and limit assay-specific biases. Per donor, leukapheresis produced somewhere between about 0.9 and 9 billion PBMCs.

Results the study describes overall, beyond this receptor: Sampling was restricted to blood, and TCR repertoires in tissue are likely to differ from TCR repertoires in blood. Estimated clonotype richness was generally larger for naive than for memory subsets. Rarefaction of sorted-subset datasets indicated incomplete sequencing despite the large sequencing depth. Because the study included a small number of donors, the genetic and exposure-history diversity represented was limited. Clonotypes shared by all four sorted-subset donors showed higher generation probabilities than non-shared clonotypes. Pairwise subsampling led to the expectation that sequencing depth would affect the degree of clonotype sharing among donors. Approximately 4.8% of naive CD4, 3.5% of naive CD8, 2% to 2.5% of memory CD4, and approximately 0.39% of memory CD8 clonotypes were shared across a few donors.

Remarks on this clone: This receptor's antigen is unknown. Per-base qualities were not stored, and no clone one base away is much larger.

For the CD8 naive samples, CD45RO-negative cells were positively selected for CCR7, yielding a CD45RA+CCR7+ population from which TemRA cells were excluded. The donors were healthy, HIV-negative adults who had no recently reported acute infections or vaccinations. Every donor was a Caucasian adult living in Nashville, Tennessee, USA. Blood was obtained by leukapheresis, after which PBMCs were separated by Ficoll-Histopaque density gradient centrifugation and cryopreserved in liquid nitrogen vapor phase. Analytical flow cytometry was used to check the purity and quantity of each magnetically sorted T cell population. Each sorted fraction had its genomic DNA isolated and then quantified by UV absorbance on a Nanodrop 2000c. The germline V gene (reference sequence) gives CDR1 as LNHDA and CDR2 as SQIVND. The CDR3 holds 12 amino acids from the cysteine to the phenylalanine. Of all the DNA, just the CDR3 is kept, 36 bases in frame from base 1. The germline V and J ends show losses of 9 bases and 4 bases respectively, and no gene match explains 3 bases of the junction.

Using the deep immunoSEQ assay, TCR CDR3 regions were amplified from genomic DNA by multiplex PCR. Extracted genomic DNA from each cell subset was spread evenly across all wells of several immunoSEQ 96-well plates, with each plate serving as a replicate. Each replicate PCR for sorted subsets received about 220 ng genomic DNA, equal to 28,000 or so T cell genomes. Purified libraries were measured with a Qubit 3.0 fluorometer, size-checked on a Bioanalyzer 2100, and measured again with the KAPA Library Quantification kit. Every immunoSEQ 96-well plate was sequenced on a dedicated single-read 150-cycle Illumina NextSeq 550 flow cell. Per the source publication's procedure: Because the immunoSEQ output included only junctional sequences and no quality scores, the filtering could not be the same as the filtering used for full-length reads. To assign V/J genes and CDR3, sequences were annotated using PyIR, a Python wrapper for IgBLAST v1.9, with IMGT germline references. Any read was removed if the V/J assignment was weak (E-value above 1e-6), the CDR3 was missing, or the read contained stop codons, out-of-frame junctions, or ambiguous translated residues. V3J clonotypes were defined as sequences sharing the same inferred V gene, J gene, and CDR3 amino acid sequence. To compute the percentage overlap between repertoires, the number of shared unique clonotypes was divided by the size of the smaller repertoire. Three approaches were used to assess repertoire richness: RTK rarefaction, the Chao1 estimator, and Recon v2.1 estimates of unobserved clonotypes. Generation probabilities were computed with OLGA for all TCRbeta clonotypes obtained by the gDNA method from a few donors. The immuneACCESS repertoire file appears here via TCRdb, limited to in-frame rearrangements. These files lack a portion of the clones; in checked studies, under half of the deficit traces to unresolved V genes, and the cause of the others is not known. V and J calls and clone size are those listed in that table; D and trimming were worked out from the DNA. This sample holds around 2,000,000 clones; about 95% were observed only once. Together, the top ten hold approximately 1% of the sample.

The sequence was collected from a man younger than 35 in good health. The sequencing sample was made of naive CD8+ T cells sorted from blood. The sample's cell subset or site label, decoded: CD45RA+CCR7+. The receptor chain draws on TRBV19 and TRBJ2-7; 10 of the junction bases match TRBD1. The CDR3 region has the sequence CASGQGGYEQYF. The nucleotide sequence is TGTGCCAGCGGACAGGGGGGGTACGAGCAGTACTTC.